This T cell receptor beta chain emerged from a study of blood T cell repertoires in COVID-19. Sequencing used immunoSEQ multiplex PCR; TCRdb keeps in-frame clones, though not all of them. The table includes more than 85,000 clones, less than 85% detected once. Trimming took 8 bases from V and 4 from J, leaving 13 bases between them. CDR1 and CDR2 (germline): WSHSY, SAAADI. This CDR3 is built from 13 residues. The V call is TRBV10-2, the J call TRBJ2-3; weak D call: TRBD2 (7 bases). Sequenced material: peripheral blood. The source is a woman aged 55-75 years with acute or convalescent COVID-19. The CDR3 reads CASRGASADTQYF. CDR3 nucleotide sequence: TGCGCCAGCCGGGGGGCGAGTGCAGATACGCAGTATTTT.